These T cell receptor beta chains were read from a single sample in a study of Graves' ophthalmopathy and Graves' hyperthyroidism. A single record per CDR3 protein comes from TCRdb applying MiXCR to the multiplex PCR reads. The table shows fewer than 600,000 distinct CDR3 sequences, with approximately 15% occurring only once. Sequencing input: blood. These receptors were collected from a woman aged 25 to 39 with Graves' ophthalmopathy. The CDR3 runs from the conserved cysteine through the conserved F or W. A D gene is named only where the DNA matches it firmly. Clone size is stated in some rows and not others, as once, few, many or a class when expanded.

J	D	size	V	DNA	CDR3
TRBJ2-6	.	few	TRBV19	TGTGCCAGTAGAAGGGACCTGTCTGGGGCCAACGTCCTGACTTTC	CASRRDLSGANVLTF
TRBJ2-3	TRBD2	many	TRBV28	TGTGCCAGCAGTTTGAGTAGCGGGGGGGCTCGCACAGATACGCAGTATTTT	CASSLSSGGARTDTQYF
TRBJ1-1	.	many	TRBV28	TGTGCCAGCAGAGCAGGTAGGGGAGTTATGAACACTGAAGCTTTCTTT	CASRAGRGVMNTEAFF
TRBJ1-5	.	.	TRBV7-2	TGTGCCAGCAGCTTAGTTGGAGACATGGGACAGCCCCAGCATTTT	CASSLVGDMGQPQHF
TRBJ1-1	.	many	TRBV27	TGTGCCAGCAGTTTAAGCGGGGGAAGGAACACTGAAGCTTTCTTT	CASSLSGGRNTEAFF
TRBJ1-1	.	many	TRBV11-2	TGTGCCAGCAGCCCCCCGACAGGCCCCCGTTACACTGAAGCTTTCTTT	CASSPPTGPRYTEAFF
TRBJ1-1	.	.	TRBV4-1	TGCGCCAGCAGCCAAGGGGCCAGGGCGAGAAGCACTGAAGCTTTCTTT	CASSQGARARSTEAFF
TRBJ2-7	.	many	TRBV6-5	TGTGCCAGCAGTTCAAAGGTTGTGCGTGGCTACGAGCAGTACTTC	CASSSKVVRGYEQYF
TRBJ1-2	.	few	TRBV19	TGTGCCAGTAGTATAGCCGGTTATGGCTACACCTTC	CASSIAGYGYTF
TRBJ1-6	.	many	TRBV7-3	TGTGCCAGCAGCTTAACGTGGGACTTGAAATCACCCCTCCACTTT	CASSLTWDLKSPLHF
TRBJ2-7	TRBD2	many	TRBV12-3/TRBV12-4	TGTGCCAGCGGGGGTAGCGGGCACTACGAGCAGTACTTC	CASGGSGHYEQYF
TRBJ1-1	.	.	TRBV7-2	TGTGCCAGCAGCACTCCAGGGACCGAAGCTTTCTTT	CASSTPGTEAFF
TRBJ1-3	.	few	TRBV3-1	TGTGCCAGCAATGGCTCTCCGGGAGGGTTCAGGAACACCATATATTTT	CASNGSPGGFRNTIYF
TRBJ1-2	.	many	TRBV2	TGTGCCAGCGCGACAGGAGTTAACTATGGCTACACCTTC	CASATGVNYGYTF
TRBJ1-1	.	many	TRBV7-9	TGTGCCAGCAGCTTAGAGGCTACTGAAGCTTTCTTT	CASSLEATEAFF
TRBJ2-7	TRBD2	many	TRBV7-2	TGTGCCAGCAGCTTAGAGCGGGGGGCCTACGAGCAGTACTTC	CASSLERGAYEQYF
TRBJ1-1	.	many	TRBV30	TGTGCCTGGAGTGTCTTACAGGGAAAAGCTGAAGCTTTCTTT	CAWSVLQGKAEAFF
TRBJ2-7	TRBD2	few	TRBV5-1	TGCGCCAGCAGCATAGGGACTAGCGGACTATACGAGCAGTACTTC	CASSIGTSGLYEQYF